This T cell receptor beta chain was sequenced in a study of cytomegalovirus exposure and HLA in healthy donors. The sample holds a few counts of this clone. Antigen: not known. Study findings and constraints: In vitro assays verified that a few CMV-associated chains recognized CMV antigens specifically.

The V gene lost 8 bases and the J gene lost 0 bases, with 8 bases spanning the gap. Germline V CDR1 and CDR2: WNHNN, SYGVQD (reference sequence). The CDR3 sequence is 12 residues long. Clones were sequenced by immunoSEQ multiplex PCR, and TCRdb holds only the in-frame ones, with some missing. The table has 260,000 or so clones, around nine tenths seen once. Sequenced material: PBMCs. The sequence was obtained from a man aged 18 to 35 in good health and CMV-seronegative. This chain connects TRBV10-1 to TRBJ2-7; tentatively, D is TRBD1 (6 bases). The CDR3 is CASSDSSYEQYF. The DNA for the CDR3 is TGCGCCAGCTCGGACAGCTCCTACGAGCAGTACTTC.